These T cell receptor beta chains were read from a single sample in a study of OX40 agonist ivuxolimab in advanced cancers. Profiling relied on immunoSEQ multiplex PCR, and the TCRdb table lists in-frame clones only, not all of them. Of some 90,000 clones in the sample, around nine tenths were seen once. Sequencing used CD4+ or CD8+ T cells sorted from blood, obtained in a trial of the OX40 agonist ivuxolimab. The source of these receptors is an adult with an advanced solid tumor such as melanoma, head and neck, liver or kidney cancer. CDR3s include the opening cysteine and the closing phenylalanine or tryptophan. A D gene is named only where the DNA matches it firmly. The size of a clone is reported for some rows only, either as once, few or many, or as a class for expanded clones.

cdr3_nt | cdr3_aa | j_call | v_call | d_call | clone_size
TGTGCCAGCAGCCCCCGGGGTGCTAACTATGGCTACACCTTC | CASSPRGANYGYTF | TRBJ1-2 | TRBV7-9 | - | -
TGTGCCAGCTCACCACCAGGACTAGCGGGAGTGCAAGATACGCAGTATTTT | CASSPPGLAGVQDTQYF | TRBJ2-3 | TRBV18 | TRBD2 | -
TGTGCCATCTTAGAAGGGGAGAGCTATGGCTACACCTTC | CAILEGESYGYTF | TRBJ1-2 | TRBV10-3 | - | -
TGTGCCAGCTCACCACCGAACAGGGGGGGTCAGCCCCAGCATTTT | CASSPPNRGGQPQHF | TRBJ1-5 | TRBV18 | TRBD1 | -
TGTGCCAGCAGCCGACTAGTGACAGATACGCAGTATTTT | CASSRLVTDTQYF | TRBJ2-3 | TRBV7-3 | - | -
TGTGCCAGCAGTTTAGCCCGTAGCACAGATACGCAGTATTTT | CASSLARSTDTQYF | TRBJ2-3 | TRBV7-2 | - | -
TGTGCCAGCAGGGTCACAGGGGGCCATCAGCCCCAGCATTTT | CASRVTGGHQPQHF | TRBJ1-5 | TRBV27 | TRBD1 | -
TGTGCCATCAGTGAAGGGACAGGGGGCATTGGTTCACCCCTCCACTTT | CAISEGTGGIGSPLHF | TRBJ1-6 | TRBV10-3 | TRBD1 | -
TGTGCCAGCAGCTTAGCAAGTAACGAGCAGTACTTC | CASSLASNEQYF | TRBJ2-7 | TRBV7-2 | - | once
TGTGCCAGCAGTTTAAGACAGGGGAAAGAGACCCAGTACTTC | CASSLRQGKETQYF | TRBJ2-5 | TRBV28 | TRBD1 | -
TGTGCCTGGAGTGAAGGGGGATTGGCGCAGTACTTC | CAWSEGGLAQYF | TRBJ2-7 | TRBV30 | - | once
TGTGCCAGTATCGGCAGCTACAACACCGGGGAGCTGTTTTTT | CASIGSYNTGELFF | TRBJ2-2 | TRBV19 | - | -
TGTGCCAGCAGTGAAAGTGGAGGGTTCTGGGCGGACTTAGCCAAAAACATTCAGTACTTC | CASSESGGFWADLAKNIQYF | TRBJ2-4 | TRBV2 | - | few
TGCGCCAGCAGCCTCCCGACAGGAACCTTGAACACTGAAGCTTTCTTT | CASSLPTGTLNTEAFF | TRBJ1-1 | TRBV4-1 | - | -